This T cell receptor beta chain was profiled in a study of T cells in Graves' hyperthyroidism and ophthalmopathy. This clonotype was detected many times. The antigen is unknown. The CDR3 regions of TCR beta were amplified from RNA transcripts. First-round RT-PCR with HTBI primers amplified the TCR CDR3 region. From the multiplex PCR reads, TCRdb called clonotypes with MiXCR, one entry per CDR3 protein. The sample includes approximately 620,000 distinct CDR3 sequences, around 15% of them seen just once. Overall study results and limits: From stable hyperthyroidism, ophthalmopathy was set apart by a 13 V-J model.

The CDR3 length is 15 residues. Trimming pared 8 bases from V and 6 bases from J, leaving 22 bases between. Germline V gene data show CDR1 as MNHEY and CDR2 as SVGEGT. This sequence joins TRBV6-2 or TRBV6-3 and TRBJ1-1, with D possibly matching TRBD1 (5 bases). The sequenced sample was blood. The clonotype was recovered from a woman in her thirties or forties with Graves' ophthalmopathy. The CDR3 sequence: CASGSVEGVRAEAFF. The CDR3 DNA reads TGTGCCAGCGGTTCTGTCGAAGGGGTAAGGGCTGAAGCTTTCTTT.